This T cell receptor (beta chain) is drawn from a study of blood T cells in healthy people across ages. A sample-barcoded 5' primer and a J-beta primer mix were used in a second PCR of about 6 to 11 cycles. Template switching added a 12-random-nucleotide identifier to every cDNA molecule. TCRdb redid the calling of the 5' RACE reads with MiXCR, one entry per CDR3 protein. The profile shows approximately 1,700,000 distinct CDR3 sequences, about two fifths of them singletons. Germline values: CDR1 PRHDT, CDR2 FYEKMQ (reference sequence). The V gene end was trimmed by 4 bases and the J gene end by 4 bases; junction bases not matched to a gene: 9. This CDR3 comprises 16 residues.

The source material was blood. This receptor was obtained from a human donor in good health. The chain has TRBV13 and TRBJ1-1; 10 bases line up with TRBD1. CDR3 loop: CASSSLTGGWITEAFF. The DNA for the CDR3 is TGTGCCAGCAGCTCCCTGACAGGGGGCTGGATCACTGAAGCTTTCTTT. Full variable domain (outside the CDR3, taken from reference TRBV13 and TRBJ1-1): AAGVIQSPRHLIKEKRETATLKCYPIPRHDTVYWYQQGPGQDPQFLISFYEKMQSDKGSIPDRFSAQQFSDYHSELNMSSLELGDSALYFCASSSLTGGWITEAFFGQGTRLTVV.